These T cell receptor beta chains were read from a single sample in a study of T cell repertoires in cytomegalovirus infection. TCRdb processed the reads anew with MiXCR; each CDR3 protein has one entry. The top ten clones hold 48% of a sample with 450,000 to 650,000 distinct CDR3 sequences, about 40% of them seen once. No antigen has been identified for these receptors. The material was cultured PBMCs, obtained from culture after CMV antigen stimulation. Receptors originate from a human donor in good health (CMV status not recorded). Some clones in this sample may be carry-over from other donors' samples. The CDR3 runs from the conserved cysteine through the conserved F or W. The D gene is left open where the match is weak. The listing skips clone size in some rows; elsewhere it reads once, few, many or a size class.

clone_size	v_call	j_call	d_call	cdr3_aa	cdr3_nt
few	TRBV12-3/TRBV12-4	TRBJ1-1	.	CASSFQTYTEAFF	TGTGCCAGCAGTTTCCAGACTTACACTGAAGCTTTCTTT
.	TRBV6-1	TRBJ2-5	TRBD2	CASSSVGGRTEETQYF	TGTGCCAGCAGTTCCGTGGGAGGGCGGACGGAAGAGACCCAGTACTTC
few	TRBV7-9	TRBJ1-2	.	CASSLVSQGNGYTF	TGTGCCAGCAGCTTAGTTTCCCAAGGCAATGGCTACACCTTC
.	TRBV7-2	TRBJ2-7	.	CASATWGGWYEQYF	TGTGCCAGCGCCACATGGGGGGGCTGGTACGAGCAGTACTTC
once	TRBV6-5	TRBJ2-7	TRBD1	CATKPGTDSYEQYF	TGTGCCACCAAGCCCGGGACAGACTCCTACGAGCAGTACTTC
.	TRBV7-2	TRBJ1-1	TRBD1	CASSLVGGGAGGFSEAFF	TGTGCCAGCAGCTTAGTAGGCGGTGGAGCAGGGGGCTTCTCTGAAGCTTTCTTT
many	TRBV7-2	TRBJ2-5	.	CASSLASRGRETQYF	TGTGCCAGCAGCTTAGCGAGTAGGGGCCGAGAGACCCAGTACTTC
once	TRBV28	TRBJ1-2	.	CASRSPGRGYGYTF	TGTGCCAGCCGTTCCCCGGGACGAGGCTATGGCTACACCTTC
.	TRBV10-3	TRBJ2-7	TRBD2	CAIRPTSGSYEQYF	TGTGCCATCAGGCCGACTAGCGGGAGCTACGAGCAGTACTTC
.	TRBV7-7	TRBJ1-5	.	CASSPSIRGPQHF	TGTGCCAGCAGCCCGAGCATCAGGGGGCCCCAGCATTTT
few	TRBV7-2	TRBJ1-1	.	CASNLRGISPEAFF	TGTGCCAGCAACCTTCGGGGTATCAGCCCTGAAGCTTTCTTT
.	TRBV2	TRBJ2-1	.	CASSEVGGGAYNEQFF	TGTGCCAGCAGTGAAGTGGGGGGAGGCGCCTACAATGAGCAGTTCTTC
.	TRBV9	TRBJ2-7	.	CASGDSYEQYF	TGTGCCAGCGGGGACTCCTACGAGCAGTACTTC
.	TRBV9	TRBJ2-2	.	CASSPESGPINTGELFF	TGTGCCAGCAGCCCCGAAAGTGGACCCATAAACACCGGGGAGCTGTTTTTT
.	TRBV12-3/TRBV12-4	TRBJ2-5	.	CASSGQFGETQYF	TGTGCCAGCAGTGGACAATTCGGGGAGACCCAGTACTTC
many	TRBV7-2	TRBJ2-2	TRBD2	CASSLDWERGGELFF	TGTGCCAGCAGCTTAGACTGGGAGCGGGGCGGGGAGCTGTTTTTT
few	TRBV6-6	TRBJ2-6	TRBD1	CASSYSILGTGDLSGANVLTF	TGTGCCAGCAGTTACTCGATTCTGGGGACAGGGGATCTCTCTGGGGCCAACGTCCTGACTTTC
few	TRBV2	TRBJ1-3	.	CASRQDTSGNTIYF	TGTGCCAGCCGCCAAGATACCTCTGGAAACACCATATATTTT
few	TRBV11-2	TRBJ2-1	.	CASSLGQRRKQFF	TGTGCCAGCAGCTTAGGACAGCGAAGAAAGCAGTTCTTC
.	TRBV7-8	TRBJ2-7	TRBD1	CASSRRDRDTYEQYF	TGTGCCAGCAGCCGCCGGGACAGGGACACCTACGAGCAGTACTTC
few	TRBV7-2	TRBJ2-1	.	CARATWGGEQFF	TGTGCCAGGGCTACGTGGGGCGGTGAGCAGTTCTTC
few	TRBV7-6	TRBJ1-4	.	CASSLRGAYEKLFF	TGTGCCAGCAGCTTACGAGGGGCTTATGAAAAACTGTTTTTT
.	TRBV9	TRBJ2-7	.	CASSPLRAGGPEEQYF	TGTGCCAGCAGCCCCTTAAGGGCAGGAGGGCCGGAAGAGCAGTACTTC
few	TRBV7-6	TRBJ2-1	.	CASSRGPEGEQFF	TGTGCCAGCAGCCGAGGACCAGAGGGGGAGCAGTTCTTC
.	TRBV12-3/TRBV12-4	TRBJ2-4	.	CASSLRGGGDIQYF	TGTGCCAGCAGTCTCAGGGGTGGGGGGGACATTCAGTACTTC
.	TRBV7-2	TRBJ1-5	.	CVSSFSSNQPQHF	TGTGTCAGCAGCTTTTCCAGCAATCAGCCCCAGCATTTT